The next 9 T cell receptor beta chains were all read from a single sample in a study of blood T cells in healthy people across ages. Alongside a J-beta primer mix, a sample-barcoded 5' primer served in a second PCR lasting about 7 to 11 cycles. Each CDR3 protein is one row after TCRdb ran MiXCR on the 5' RACE reads. The sample has 700,000 or so distinct CDR3 sequences, roughly 20% seen once. Sequencing was done on a sample of blood. Every receptor here comes from a man in his sixties or seventies in good health.

This chain uses TRBV7-9 with TRBJ2-3, with D perhaps assigned TRBD1 or TRBD2 (5 bases each). CDR3 length: 15 residues. V was shortened by 5 bases and J by 0 bases, with 12 bases between the two germline ends. The V gene's germline CDR1 is SEHNR and CDR2 FQNEAQ (reference sequence). The CDR3 coding sequence is TGTGCCAGCAGCACCGGGACGATTAGCACAGATACGCAGTATTTT. As protein: CASSTGTISTDTQYF.

The CDR3 region is CASNPSRSGNTEAFF. In DNA, the CDR3 is TGTGCCAGCAACCCTTCTCGGTCCGGGAACACTGAAGCTTTCTTT. The rearrangement uses TRBV7-2 and TRBJ1-1, with D hard to call. CDR1 and CDR2 from the germline V gene are SGHTA and FQGNSA. The CDR3 has 15 residues. The V end was cut by 7 bases, the J end by 1 base, with 16 bases between.

The rearrangement uses TRBV28 and TRBJ2-2; the D is unclear. This CDR3 contains 13 residues. In germline, CDR1 is MDHEN, CDR2 SYDVKM. V dropped 10 bases and J dropped 1 base, with 10 bases sitting between them. CDR3 loop: CATRTRNTGELFF. CDR3 DNA sequence: TGTGCCACTAGGACCCGGAACACCGGGGAGCTGTTTTTT.

This clonotype was recorded many times. The chain carries TRBV4-3 and TRBJ2-4; 7 bases agree with TRBD1. V was clipped by 3 bases and J by 5 bases; unmatched bases: 7. The germline V gene has CDR1 LGHNA and CDR2 YSLEER. CDR3 length equals 15 residues. The CDR3 spells CASSHVRDSQNIQYF. The CDR3 region has the DNA TGCGCCAGCAGCCACGTCCGGGACAGTCAAAACATTCAGTACTTC.

This chain uses TRBV5-1 with TRBJ2-7; possibly TRBD2 for D (6 bases). Trimming took 0 bases from V and 6 from J, leaving 19 bases between them. CDR1 is SGHRS, CDR2 YFSETQ, per germline. The CDR3 runs 16 residues. CDR3 sequence reads: CASSLGARLGKGEQYF. DNA of the CDR3: TGCGCCAGCAGCTTGGGGGCTCGACTAGGAAAAGGCGAGCAGTACTTC.

The V gene is TRBV5-5, the J gene TRBJ2-5, with 8 bases identical to TRBD1. The CDR3 covers 15 residues. Germline lookup yields CDR1 SGHKS and CDR2 YYEKEE (reference sequence). V was pared by 4 bases and J by 5 bases, with 10 bases of the junction left unmatched. DNA of the CDR3: TGTGCCAGCAGCGCGGACAGGGTTTATAGTGAGACCCAGTACTTC. This codes for CASSADRVYSETQYF.

Notes on this clonotype: An end of the junction differs from the germline gene, which may be a read error. This chain connects TRBV28 to TRBJ2-3; 9 positions match TRBD2. Germline CDR1 and CDR2: MDHEN and SYDVKM. CDR3 length equals 16 residues. CDR3 sequence (DNA): TGTGCCAGCTCCCGAAGGGGGCGGGGGGGCAGAGATATGCAGTATTTT. It specifies CASSRRGRGGRDMQYF.

The chain has TRBV13 and TRBJ2-1; a possible D gene is TRBD2 (6 bases). The germline CDR1 and CDR2 sequences are PRHDT and FYEKMQ (reference sequence). This CDR3 comprises 15 residues. The V end lost 10 bases, the J end lost 4 bases, and 20 bases lay between the germline ends. The CDR3 sequence is CANRKAGLPYNEQFF. The CDR3 nucleotides are TGTGCCAACAGAAAGGCGGGACTCCCTTACAATGAGCAGTTCTTC.

The sample holds one count of this clonotype. The chain employs TRBV6-6 and TRBJ1-5, with 7 bases lining up with TRBD1. Germline CDR1 and CDR2: MNHNY and SVGAGI (reference sequence). The CDR3 has 14 residues. Trimming took 5 bases from V and 6 from J; bases not matched to a gene: 7. The CDR3 loop reads CASSTQGLSQPQHF. CDR3 nucleotides: TGTGCCAGCAGTACACAGGGGTTGTCTCAGCCCCAGCATTTT.